The 21 T cell receptor beta chains given below trace back to one sample, sequenced in a study of CD8 T cells in Susac syndrome. Reverse transcription used roughly 0.5 to 1 ug RNA and random hexamers. TCRdb independently ran MiXCR on the immunoSEQ multiplex PCR reads; one entry per CDR3 protein. The sample carries 150,000 to 180,000 distinct CDR3 sequences, 95% recorded once. The sample was CD4+ T cells from PBMCs. The receptors derive from a human donor with Susac syndrome.

V and J are TRBV6-6 and TRBJ2-1, with 8 bases fitting TRBD1. This CDR3 is 15 amino acids long. Germline assignment: CDR1 MNHNY and CDR2 SVGAGI (reference sequence). After removal of 5 bases from V and 5 bases from J, the junction contained 8 bases not matched to a gene. CDR3 bases: TGTGCCAGCAGTGCGCCGGGACAGGCTGACAATGAGCAGTTCTTC. It codes for CASSAPGQADNEQFF.

This rearrangement joins TRBV7-2 to TRBJ1-2, with D possibly TRBD1 on 5 matching bases. The CDR3 consists of 12 residues. Per germline, CDR1 SGHTA and CDR2 FQGNSA. V was clipped by 6 bases and J by 7 bases, with 12 bases between them. The CDR3 DNA reads as TGTGCCAGCAGGGGAGGGGTTGGTGGCTACACCTTC. Translating it yields CASRGGVGGYTF.

The chain employs TRBV20-1 and TRBJ1-4; D unresolved. This CDR3 region has 11 residues. Trimming removed 5 bases at V and 8 bases at J, with 9 bases between. Per germline, CDR1 DFQATT and CDR2 SNEGSKA (reference sequence). The CDR3 reads CSASRVEKLFF. For the CDR3, the DNA is TGCAGTGCTTCCCGGGTCGAAAAACTGTTTTTT.

This chain joins TRBV6-1 and TRBJ2-7; perhaps D is TRBD1 or TRBD2 (5 bases each). The germline V gene encodes CDR1 MNHNS and CDR2 SASEGT. The CDR3 spans 14 residues. V dropped 2 bases and J dropped 4 bases, with 12 bases sitting between them. In nucleotides, the CDR3 is TGTGCCAGCAGTGAATTGTGGGGGAGTTACGAGCAGTACTTC. It specifies CASSELWGSYEQYF.

The chain joins TRBV9 to TRBJ2-5; maybe TRBD1 (5 bases). The V gene's germline CDR1 is SGDLS and CDR2 YYNGEE. This CDR3 contains 15 residues. V lost 4 bases and J lost 5, with 18 bases in between. This CDR3 reads CASSPRQGRVETQYF. CDR3 DNA: TGTGCCAGCAGCCCACGTCAGGGAAGGGTTGAGACCCAGTACTTC.

The rearrangement joins TRBV3-1 to TRBJ2-7, with TRBD1 matching 8 bases. Germline lookup yields CDR1 LGHDT and CDR2 YNNKEL (reference sequence). This CDR3 has 15 residues. V shed 1 base and J 6 bases; nucleotides not matched to a gene: 8. This CDR3 reads CASSQAQGAIGEQYF. CDR3 in DNA: TGTGCCAGCAGCCAAGCTCAGGGGGCCATAGGCGAGCAGTACTTC.

The chain carries TRBV7-3 and TRBJ2-3; TRBD2 matches 8 bases. Germline V CDR1 and CDR2: SGHTA, FQGTGA. V shed 2 bases and J 3 bases; nucleotides not matched to a gene: 7. This CDR3 is built from 16 residues. CDR3 bases: TGTGCCAGCAGCTTATCTAGGCGCGGGGGGACAGATACGCAGTATTTT. Encoded protein: CASSLSRRGGTDTQYF.

The chain links TRBV29-1 to TRBJ2-2, with 10 nucleotides matching TRBD1. V trimming: 8 bases; J trimming: 6 bases; junction bases outside the gene matches: 12. This CDR3 comprises 15 residues. Germline V gene data show CDR1 as SQVTM and CDR2 as ANQGSEA. CDR3: CSTTWGTGAAGELFF. The DNA of the CDR3 is TGCAGCACAACCTGGGGGACAGGGGCCGCCGGGGAGCTGTTTTTT.

The rearrangement uses TRBV20-1 and TRBJ1-4; 8 nucleotides align to TRBD1. Germline V gene data show CDR1 as DFQATT and CDR2 as SNEGSKA (reference sequence). This CDR3 comprises 14 residues. With 6 bases clipped from V and 7 bases from J, the junction kept 10 bases outside the gene matches. CDR3 loop: CSASDRGGGEKLFF. The CDR3 DNA is TGCAGTGCGTCCGACAGGGGAGGGGGTGAAAAACTGTTTTTT.

This chain links TRBV7-9 with TRBJ1-2; D is unclear. The CDR3 has 14 amino acids. CDR1 and CDR2 (germline): SEHNR, FQNEAQ (reference sequence). V lost 1 base and J lost 6, with 12 bases in between. The CDR3 protein is CASSLEQASDGYTF. In DNA, the CDR3 is TGTGCCAGCAGCTTAGAGCAGGCCTCTGATGGCTACACCTTC.

The rearrangement joins TRBV5-4 to TRBJ2-3; D perhaps matches TRBD2 (5 bases). The V and J ends lost 3 bases and 2 bases respectively, with 7 bases between them. The V gene's germline CDR1 is SGHNT and CDR2 YYREEE (reference sequence). This CDR3 is built from 13 residues. DNA of the CDR3: TGTGCCAGCAGCTCCCGGGACACAGATACGCAGTATTTT. Translating gives CASSSRDTDTQYF.

This clonotype was seen a few times. The CDR3: CASSVTGWSTDTQYF. The CDR3 bases are TGTGCCAGCAGCGTTACAGGGTGGTCCACAGATACGCAGTATTTT. The chain is built from TRBV9 and TRBJ2-3; D perhaps matches TRBD1 (6 bases). Between the trimmed V and J ends, which lost 2 bases and 2 bases, there was a span of 12 bases. Per the germline V gene, CDR1 is SGDLS and CDR2 is YYNGEE. The CDR3 sequence is 15 residues long.

This clonotype was picked up one time. The chain recombines TRBV18 with TRBJ2-5; D call uncertain. The CDR3 covers 13 residues. The germline V gene has CDR1 KGHSH and CDR2 LQKENI. The V end was cut by 5 bases, the J end by 2 bases, with 9 bases between. The CDR3 region is CASSAALQETQYF. CDR3 coding DNA: TGTGCCAGCTCAGCGGCACTTCAAGAGACCCAGTACTTC.

This sequence joins TRBV29-1 and TRBJ2-7; D unresolved. Per germline, CDR1 SQVTM and CDR2 ANQGSEA. Trimming cost V 0 bases and J 4 bases, with 7 bases left between them. The CDR3 extends over 12 amino acids. DNA of the CDR3: TGCAGCGTTGAAGATGGACGGTACGAGCAGTACTTC. Translating it yields CSVEDGRYEQYF.

The chain combines TRBV20-1 with TRBJ2-1, with TRBD1 matching 8 bases. The V segment lost 7 bases and the J segment 6 bases; nucleotides outside the gene matches: 14. This CDR3 has 15 residues. Germline CDR1 DFQATT, CDR2 SNEGSKA (reference sequence). This CDR3 reads CSVPPLWTGTNEQFF. In DNA form, the CDR3 reads TGCAGTGTCCCCCCTCTTTGGACAGGGACCAATGAGCAGTTCTTC.

V and J are TRBV7-8 and TRBJ2-3, with D possibly TRBD2 on 6 matching bases. Trimming removed 5 bases at V and 7 bases at J, with 19 bases between. This CDR3 comprises 15 residues. Germline CDR1 reads SGHVS; CDR2 reads FQNEAQ. CDR3 nucleotides: TGTGCCAGCAGCCAGACTAGTTCTAGCAGTAATACGCAGTATTTT. It is translated as CASSQTSSSSNTQYF.

CDR3 loop: CASGRTGASGNTIYF. CDR3 DNA sequence: TGTGCTAGTGGGAGGACAGGGGCGAGCGGAAACACCATATATTTT. The V call is TRBV12-5, the J call TRBJ1-3; 9 nucleotides align to TRBD1. Germline V gene lookup returns CDR1 LGHNT and CDR2 FRNRAP. The ends lost 6 bases at V and 4 bases at J; junction bases unmatched: 7. The CDR3 sequence is 15 residues long.

This chain uses TRBV29-1 with TRBJ1-1, with a possible D match to TRBD1 (5 bases). Between the trimmed V and J ends, which lost 6 bases and 6 bases, there was a span of 17 bases. Germline CDR1 and CDR2: SQVTM and ANQGSEA. The CDR3 extends over 13 amino acids. The CDR3 is CSVIVGVAAEAFF. CDR3 DNA: TGCAGCGTAATTGTGGGGGTCGCAGCTGAAGCTTTCTTT.

The chain links TRBV29-1 to TRBJ2-7; no definite D call. V shed 7 bases and J shed 3 bases, with 10 bases lying between them. The CDR3 consists of 11 residues. Germline assignment: CDR1 SQVTM and CDR2 ANQGSEA. The CDR3: CSASTVYEQYF. The CDR3 DNA is TGCAGCGCCTCGACTGTCTACGAGCAGTACTTC.

The J gene is TRBJ1-2, the V gene TRBV9; D not resolved. This CDR3 contains 14 residues. Germline values: CDR1 SGDLS, CDR2 YYNGEE. V gave up 0 bases and J gave up 4 bases, with 10 bases separating them. The CDR3 region is CASSVDPASYGYTF. As DNA, the CDR3 is TGTGCCAGCAGCGTAGATCCAGCGTCCTATGGCTACACCTTC. Full variable domain (outside the CDR3, taken from reference TRBV9 and TRBJ1-2): DSGVTQTPKHLITATGQRVTLRCSPRSGDLSVYWYQQSLDQGLQFLIQYYNGEERAKGNILERFSAQQFPDLHSELNLSSLELGDSALYFCASSVDPASYGYTFGSGTRLTVV.

The J gene is TRBJ1-6, the V gene TRBV27; possible D gene TRBD1, 5 bases. In germline, CDR1 is MNHEY, CDR2 SMNVEV (reference sequence). The CDR3 contains 16 residues. Trimming shortened V by 3 bases and J by 11 bases, and 20 bases separated the two germline ends. This CDR3 reads CASSLDARLRGAPLHF. CDR3 nucleotide sequence: TGTGCCAGCAGTTTGGACGCCAGGCTAAGAGGGGCACCCCTCCACTTT.